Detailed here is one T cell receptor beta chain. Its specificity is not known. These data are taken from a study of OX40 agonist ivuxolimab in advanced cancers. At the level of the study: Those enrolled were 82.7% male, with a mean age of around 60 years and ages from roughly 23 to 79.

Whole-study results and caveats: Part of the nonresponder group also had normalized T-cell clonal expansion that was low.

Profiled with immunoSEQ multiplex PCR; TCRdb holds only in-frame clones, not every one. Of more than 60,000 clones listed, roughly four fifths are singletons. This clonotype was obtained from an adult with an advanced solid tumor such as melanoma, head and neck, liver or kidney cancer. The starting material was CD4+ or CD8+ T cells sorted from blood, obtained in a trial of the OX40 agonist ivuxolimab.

CDR3 protein: CASSLDNSYNEQFF. The DNA for the CDR3 is TGCGCCAGCAGCTTGGACAACTCCTACAATGAGCAGTTCTTC. The V and J genes are TRBV5-1 and TRBJ2-1; D is uncertain. V lost 0 bases to trimming and J lost 0 bases, with 4 bases between them. The length of the CDR3 is 14 residues. Germline V gives CDR1 SGHRS, CDR2 YFSETQ. The full variable domain, its missing parts supplied by reference TRBV5-1 and TRBJ2-1, is KAGVTQTPRYLIKTRGQQVTLSCSPISGHRSVSWYQQTPGQGLQFLFEYFSETQRNKGNFPGRFSGRQFSNSRSEMNVSTLELGDSALYLCASSLDNSYNEQFFGPGTRLTVL.